This record covers a single T cell receptor beta chain. This table comes from immunoSEQ multiplex PCR, and its TCRdb copy is limited to in-frame clones, with some not included. This sample has about 83,000 clones, with roughly 96% found just once. This sample was taken from a study of T cell changes during pregnancy in multiple sclerosis. The receptor was derived from a female donor with multiple sclerosis, enrolled in a pregnancy study. Source: peripheral blood, taken in the second trimester of pregnancy.

CDR3 sequence reads: CTSSPQRSAHEQYF. DNA of the CDR3: TGCACCAGCAGCCCCCAGCGATCAGCGCACGAGCAGTACTTC. The V and J genes are TRBV1 and TRBJ2-7; the table assigns TRBD2, which was not confirmed against the DNA. TRBV1 is marked as a pseudogene. The CDR3 has 14 residues.